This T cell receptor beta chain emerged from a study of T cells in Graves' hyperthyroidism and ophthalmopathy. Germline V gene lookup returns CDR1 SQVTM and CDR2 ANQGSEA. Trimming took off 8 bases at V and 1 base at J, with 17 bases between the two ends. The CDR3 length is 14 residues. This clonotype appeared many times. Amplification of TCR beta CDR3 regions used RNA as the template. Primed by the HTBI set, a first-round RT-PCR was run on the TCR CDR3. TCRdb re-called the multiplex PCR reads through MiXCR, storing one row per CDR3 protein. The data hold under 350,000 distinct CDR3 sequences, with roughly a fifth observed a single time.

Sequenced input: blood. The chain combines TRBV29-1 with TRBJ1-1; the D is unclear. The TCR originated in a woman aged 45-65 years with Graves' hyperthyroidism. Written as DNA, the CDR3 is TGCAGCTTCTACAGTGCTTTTGGGAACACTGAAGCTTTCTTT. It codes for CSFYSAFGNTEAFF. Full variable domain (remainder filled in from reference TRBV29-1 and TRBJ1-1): SAVISQKPSRDICQRGTSLTIQCQVDSQVTMMFWYRQQPGQSLTLIATANQGSEATYESGFVIDKFPISRPNLTFSTLTVSNMSPEDSSIYLCSFYSAFGNTEAFFGQGTRLTVV.